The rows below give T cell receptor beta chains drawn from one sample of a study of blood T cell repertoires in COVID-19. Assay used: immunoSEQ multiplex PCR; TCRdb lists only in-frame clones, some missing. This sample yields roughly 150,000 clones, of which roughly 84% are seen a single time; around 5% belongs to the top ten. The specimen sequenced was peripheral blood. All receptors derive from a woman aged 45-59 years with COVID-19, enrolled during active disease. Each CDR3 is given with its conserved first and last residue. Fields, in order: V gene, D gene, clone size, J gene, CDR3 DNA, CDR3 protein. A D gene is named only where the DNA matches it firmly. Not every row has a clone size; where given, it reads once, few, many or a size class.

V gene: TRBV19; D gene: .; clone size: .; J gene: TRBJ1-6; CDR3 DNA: TGTGCCAGTAGTGCATCAGGGATCGATAATTCACCCCTCCACTTT; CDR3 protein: CASSASGIDNSPLHF
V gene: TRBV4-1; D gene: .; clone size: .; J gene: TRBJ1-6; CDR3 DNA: TGCGCCAGCAGCCCCCAATGGGGGGGGACCACCTATAATTCACCCCTCCACTTT; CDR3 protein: CASSPQWGGTTYNSPLHF
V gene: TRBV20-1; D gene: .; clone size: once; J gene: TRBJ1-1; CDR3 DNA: TGCAGTGCTGGACCAGGGTCGGTTGCTTTCTTT; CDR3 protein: CSAGPGSVAFF
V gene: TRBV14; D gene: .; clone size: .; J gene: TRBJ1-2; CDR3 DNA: TGTGCCAGCAGCCAAGGGTACAACGGGAAACATATCTATGGCTACACCTTC; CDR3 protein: CASSQGYNGKHIYGYTF
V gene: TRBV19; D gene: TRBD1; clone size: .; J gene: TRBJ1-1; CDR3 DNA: TGTGCCAGTAGTAGTTCAGGGGGGATGAACACTGAAGCTTTCTTT; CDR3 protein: CASSSSGGMNTEAFF
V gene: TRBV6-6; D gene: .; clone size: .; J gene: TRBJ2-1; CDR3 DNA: TGTGCCAGCAGTAGTAACAGGGCCGGGACCAACAATGAGCAGTTCTTC; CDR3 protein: CASSSNRAGTNNEQFF
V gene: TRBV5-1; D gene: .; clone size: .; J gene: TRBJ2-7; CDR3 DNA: TGCGCCAGCAGCTTCTCAGGGGCCGAGCAGTACTTC; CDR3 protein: CASSFSGAEQYF
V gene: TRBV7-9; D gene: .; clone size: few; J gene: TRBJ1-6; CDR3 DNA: TGTGCCAGCAGCGTGACGGGGGGCTATAATTCACCCCTCCACTTT; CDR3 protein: CASSVTGGYNSPLHF
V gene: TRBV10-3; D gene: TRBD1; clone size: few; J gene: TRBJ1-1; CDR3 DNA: TGTGCCATCAGCGAGGAGGGGGCGCTTGGAGCTTTCTTT; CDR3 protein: CAISEEGALGAFF
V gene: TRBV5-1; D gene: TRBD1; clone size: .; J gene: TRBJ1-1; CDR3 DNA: TGCGCCAGCAGCTTTGACAGGGCGGATGAAGCTTTCTTT; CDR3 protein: CASSFDRADEAFF
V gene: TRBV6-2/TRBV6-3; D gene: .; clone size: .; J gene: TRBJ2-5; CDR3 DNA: TGTGCCAGCAGTTTTGGGACTGGCAGTCAAGAGACCCAGTACTTC; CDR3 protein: CASSFGTGSQETQYF
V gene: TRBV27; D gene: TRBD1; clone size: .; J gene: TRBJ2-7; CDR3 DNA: TGTGCCAGCACAACAACCGGGACAGGGAAACGCGAGCAGTACTTC; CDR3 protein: CASTTTGTGKREQYF
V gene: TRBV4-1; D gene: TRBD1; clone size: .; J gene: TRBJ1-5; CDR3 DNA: TGCGCCAGCAGCCAAGGTGGACAGGGAGATCAGCCCCAGCATTTT; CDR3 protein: CASSQGGQGDQPQHF
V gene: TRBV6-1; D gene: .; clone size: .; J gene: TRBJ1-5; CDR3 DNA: TGTGCCAGCAGTGAAAGACAGCCTAGCAATCAGCCCCAGCATTTT; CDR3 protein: CASSERQPSNQPQHF
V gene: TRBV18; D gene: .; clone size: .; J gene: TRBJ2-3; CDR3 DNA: TGTGCCAGCTCACCAAATACGGAGGATACGCAGTATTTT; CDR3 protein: CASSPNTEDTQYF
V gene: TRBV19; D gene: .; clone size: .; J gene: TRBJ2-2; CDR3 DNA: TGTGCCAGTAGGTCGGGACAGAACACCGGGGAGCTGTTTTTT; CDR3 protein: CASRSGQNTGELFF
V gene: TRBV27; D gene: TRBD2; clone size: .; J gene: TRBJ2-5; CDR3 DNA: TGTGCCAGCAGTTTAAGGTGGAGCGGGGGGCCATGGGAAGAGACCCAGTACTTC; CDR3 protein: CASSLRWSGGPWEETQYF
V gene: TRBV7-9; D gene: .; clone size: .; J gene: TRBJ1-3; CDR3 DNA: TGTGCCAGCAGCTTAGCGTCTCCAGACAGTTTCTCTGGAAACACCATATATTTT; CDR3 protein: CASSLASPDSFSGNTIYF
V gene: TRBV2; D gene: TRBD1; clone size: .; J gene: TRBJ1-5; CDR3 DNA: TGTGCCAGCAGTCAAGGGACCGGGACAGGGATCAATCAGCCCCAGCATTTT; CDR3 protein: CASSQGTGTGINQPQHF
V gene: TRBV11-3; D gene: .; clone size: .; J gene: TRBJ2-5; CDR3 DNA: TGTGCCAGCAAGGGAGAGGAGACCCAGTACTTC; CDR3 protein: CASKGEETQYF
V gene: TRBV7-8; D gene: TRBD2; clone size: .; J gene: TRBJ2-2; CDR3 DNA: TGTGCCAGCAGATCCGGGACTAGCGGGACGGAGCTGTTTTTT; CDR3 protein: CASRSGTSGTELFF
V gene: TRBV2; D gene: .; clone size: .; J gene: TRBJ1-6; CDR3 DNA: TGTGCCAGTAGAGGGACTGGCTATAATTCACCCCTCCACTTT; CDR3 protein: CASRGTGYNSPLHF
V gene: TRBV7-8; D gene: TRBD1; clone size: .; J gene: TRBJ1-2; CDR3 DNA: TGTGCCAGCAGCTTAGTCGGACAGGGGAGTGGCTACACCTTC; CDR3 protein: CASSLVGQGSGYTF
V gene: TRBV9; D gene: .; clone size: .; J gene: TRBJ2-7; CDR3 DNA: TGTGCCAGCAGCCCTGACATCTCCTACGAGCAGTACTTC; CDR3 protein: CASSPDISYEQYF
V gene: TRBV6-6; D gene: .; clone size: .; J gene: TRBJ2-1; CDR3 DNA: TGTGCCAGTAGGGGGGGGGCGCAAGGCAATGAGCAGTTCTTC; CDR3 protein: CASRGGAQGNEQFF
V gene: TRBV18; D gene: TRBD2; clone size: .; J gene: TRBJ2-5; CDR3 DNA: TGTGCCAGCTCCGTAACTAGCGGGGTCTGGCAAGAGACCCAGTACTTC; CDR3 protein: CASSVTSGVWQETQYF
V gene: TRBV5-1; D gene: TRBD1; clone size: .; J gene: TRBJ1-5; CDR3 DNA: TGCGCCAGCAGCTTGGCCGACAGGGAGTTAGTAAGCAATCAGCCCCAGCATTTT; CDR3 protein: CASSLADRELVSNQPQHF
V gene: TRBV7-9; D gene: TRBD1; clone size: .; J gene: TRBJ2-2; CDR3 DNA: TGTGCCAGCAGCTTAGGGGACAGGGGAGCCACCGGGGAGCTGTTTTTT; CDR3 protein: CASSLGDRGATGELFF
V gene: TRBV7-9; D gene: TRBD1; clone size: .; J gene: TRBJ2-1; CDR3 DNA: TGTGCCAGCAGCTCGGGACAGGGAACCTACAATGAGCAGTTCTTC; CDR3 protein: CASSSGQGTYNEQFF
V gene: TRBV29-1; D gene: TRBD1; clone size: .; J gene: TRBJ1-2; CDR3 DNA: TGCAGCGTTGAAGCTGGGACAGGGTATGGCTACACCTTC; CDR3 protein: CSVEAGTGYGYTF
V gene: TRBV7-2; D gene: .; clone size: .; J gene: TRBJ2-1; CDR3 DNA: TGTGCCAGCAGCTTAGGGGGGGGGCGCTACAATGAGCAGTTCTTC; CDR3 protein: CASSLGGGRYNEQFF
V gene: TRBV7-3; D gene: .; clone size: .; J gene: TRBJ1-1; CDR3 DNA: TGTGCCAGCAGCCCTAACCGGGAAGAAAGTGCTTTCTTT; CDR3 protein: CASSPNREESAFF
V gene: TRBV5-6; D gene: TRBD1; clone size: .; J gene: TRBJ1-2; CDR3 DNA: TGTGCCAGCAGATGGACAGGCTTCTATGGCTACACCTTC; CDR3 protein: CASRWTGFYGYTF
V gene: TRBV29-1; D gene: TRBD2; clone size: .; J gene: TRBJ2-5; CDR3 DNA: TGCAGCGCCTCCGGACTAGCGGGGGGCCAAGAGACCCAGTACTTC; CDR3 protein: CSASGLAGGQETQYF
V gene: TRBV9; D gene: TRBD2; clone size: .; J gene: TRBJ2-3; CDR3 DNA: TGTGCCAGCACTCCGGGGGGGGCCCCAGATACGCAGTATTTT; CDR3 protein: CASTPGGAPDTQYF
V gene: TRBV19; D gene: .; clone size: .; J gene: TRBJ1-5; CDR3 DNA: TGTGCCAGTAGTATCCTCCCCACAGGGAGCAATCAGCCCCAGCATTTT; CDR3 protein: CASSILPTGSNQPQHF
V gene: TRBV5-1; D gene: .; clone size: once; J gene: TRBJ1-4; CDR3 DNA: TGCGCCAGCAAAGAGGGTACTAATGAAAAACTGTTTTTT; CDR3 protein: CASKEGTNEKLFF
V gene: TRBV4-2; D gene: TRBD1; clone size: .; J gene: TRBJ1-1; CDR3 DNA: TGTGCCAGCAGCCCGGGGACAGGGGAACGGGGCACTGAAGCTTTCTTT; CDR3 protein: CASSPGTGERGTEAFF
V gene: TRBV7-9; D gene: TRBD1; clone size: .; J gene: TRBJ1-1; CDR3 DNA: TGTGCCAGCAGCTACCGGACAGGTGGCGACACTGAAGCTTTCTTT; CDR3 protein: CASSYRTGGDTEAFF
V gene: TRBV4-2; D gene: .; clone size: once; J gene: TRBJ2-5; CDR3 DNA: TGTGCCAGCAATCCCACCGGGACACAAGAGACCCAGTACTTC; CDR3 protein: CASNPTGTQETQYF
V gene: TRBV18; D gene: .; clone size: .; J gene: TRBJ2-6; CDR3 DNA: TGTGCCAGCTCACCACAAACGACAGGTTTTTCTGGGGCCAACGTCCTGACTTTC; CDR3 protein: CASSPQTTGFSGANVLTF
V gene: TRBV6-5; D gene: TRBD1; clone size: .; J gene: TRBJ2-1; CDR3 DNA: TGTGCCAGCAGTTTTACCGGGACAGGGATCGGCAATGAGCAGTTCTTC; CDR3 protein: CASSFTGTGIGNEQFF
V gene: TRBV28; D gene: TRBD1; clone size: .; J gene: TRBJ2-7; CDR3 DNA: TGTGCCAGCACCTCCCGGGGACAGGGAATGTCCGAGCAGTACTTC; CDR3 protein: CASTSRGQGMSEQYF
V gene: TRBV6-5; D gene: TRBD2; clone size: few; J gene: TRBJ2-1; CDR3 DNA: TGTGCCAGCAGGGTCCTAAGCGGGGGGGGCAATGAGCAGTTCTTC; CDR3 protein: CASRVLSGGGNEQFF
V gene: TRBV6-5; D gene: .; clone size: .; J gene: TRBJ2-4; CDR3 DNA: TGTGCCAGCAGTTCCTCCGCGGGGCTCAAAAACATTCAGTACTTC; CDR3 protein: CASSSSAGLKNIQYF
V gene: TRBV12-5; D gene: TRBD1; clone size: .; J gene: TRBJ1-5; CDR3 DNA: TGTGCTAGTGCCCTTGAGACAGGGGGCAATCAGCCCCAGCATTTT; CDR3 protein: CASALETGGNQPQHF
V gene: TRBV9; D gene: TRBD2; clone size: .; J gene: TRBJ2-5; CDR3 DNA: TGTGCCAGCAGCGTAGCTCCCCGACCGACTAGCGAGGATGAGACCCAGTACTTC; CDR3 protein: CASSVAPRPTSEDETQYF